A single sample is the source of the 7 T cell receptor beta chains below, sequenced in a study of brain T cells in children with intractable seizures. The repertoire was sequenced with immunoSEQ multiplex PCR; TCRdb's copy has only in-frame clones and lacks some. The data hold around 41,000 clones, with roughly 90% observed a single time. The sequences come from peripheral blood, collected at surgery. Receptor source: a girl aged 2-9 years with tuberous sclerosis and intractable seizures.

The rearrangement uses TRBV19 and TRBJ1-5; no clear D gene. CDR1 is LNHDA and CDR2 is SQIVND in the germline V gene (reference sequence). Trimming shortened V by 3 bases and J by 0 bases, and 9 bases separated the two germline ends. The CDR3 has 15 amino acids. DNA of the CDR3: TGTGCCAGTAGTATGGTGGGTGGTAGCAATCAGCCCCAGCATTTT. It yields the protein CASSMVGGSNQPQHF.

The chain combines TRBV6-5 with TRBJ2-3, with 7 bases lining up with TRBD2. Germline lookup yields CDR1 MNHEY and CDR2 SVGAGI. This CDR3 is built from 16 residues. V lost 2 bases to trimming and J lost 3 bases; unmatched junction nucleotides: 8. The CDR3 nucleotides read TGTGCCAGCAGTTACGGGCGGGAGCTTAAGACAGATACGCAGTATTTT. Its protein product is CASSYGRELKTDTQYF.

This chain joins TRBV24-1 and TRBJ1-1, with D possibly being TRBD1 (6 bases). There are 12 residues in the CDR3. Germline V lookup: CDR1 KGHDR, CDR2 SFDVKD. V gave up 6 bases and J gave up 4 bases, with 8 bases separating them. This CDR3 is CATSQGGTEAFF. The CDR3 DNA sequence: TGTGCCACCAGTCAAGGGGGCACTGAAGCTTTCTTT.

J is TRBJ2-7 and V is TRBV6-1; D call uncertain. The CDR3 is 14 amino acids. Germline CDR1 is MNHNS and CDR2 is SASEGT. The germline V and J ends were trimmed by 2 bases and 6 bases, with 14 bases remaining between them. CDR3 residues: CASSEFYAPLEQYF. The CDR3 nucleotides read TGTGCCAGCAGTGAATTCTATGCCCCCCTCGAGCAGTACTTC.

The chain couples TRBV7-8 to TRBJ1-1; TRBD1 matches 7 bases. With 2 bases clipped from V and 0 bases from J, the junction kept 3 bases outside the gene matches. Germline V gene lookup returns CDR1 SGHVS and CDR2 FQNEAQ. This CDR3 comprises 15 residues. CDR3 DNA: TGTGCCAGCAGCTTACCACAGGGGCTGAACACTGAAGCTTTCTTT. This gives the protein CASSLPQGLNTEAFF. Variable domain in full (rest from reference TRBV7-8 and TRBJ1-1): GAGVSQSPRYKVAKRGQDVALRCDPISGHVSLFWYQQALGQGPEFLTYFQNEAQLDKSGLPSDRFFAERPEGSVSTLKIQRTQQEDSAVYLCASSLPQGLNTEAFFGQGTRLTVV.

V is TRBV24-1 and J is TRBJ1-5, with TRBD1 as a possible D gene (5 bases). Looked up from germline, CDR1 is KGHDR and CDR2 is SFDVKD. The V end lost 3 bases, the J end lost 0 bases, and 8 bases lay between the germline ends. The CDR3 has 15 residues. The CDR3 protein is CATSDGANSNQPQHF. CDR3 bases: TGTGCCACCAGTGATGGGGCTAATAGCAATCAGCCCCAGCATTTT.

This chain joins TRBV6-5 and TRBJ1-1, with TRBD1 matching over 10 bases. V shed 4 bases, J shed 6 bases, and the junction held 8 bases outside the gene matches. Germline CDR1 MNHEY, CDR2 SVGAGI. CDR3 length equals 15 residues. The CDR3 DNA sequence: TGTGCCAGCAGTTCATGGACAGGGGGAAAAGCTGAAGCTTTCTTT. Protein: CASSSWTGGKAEAFF.